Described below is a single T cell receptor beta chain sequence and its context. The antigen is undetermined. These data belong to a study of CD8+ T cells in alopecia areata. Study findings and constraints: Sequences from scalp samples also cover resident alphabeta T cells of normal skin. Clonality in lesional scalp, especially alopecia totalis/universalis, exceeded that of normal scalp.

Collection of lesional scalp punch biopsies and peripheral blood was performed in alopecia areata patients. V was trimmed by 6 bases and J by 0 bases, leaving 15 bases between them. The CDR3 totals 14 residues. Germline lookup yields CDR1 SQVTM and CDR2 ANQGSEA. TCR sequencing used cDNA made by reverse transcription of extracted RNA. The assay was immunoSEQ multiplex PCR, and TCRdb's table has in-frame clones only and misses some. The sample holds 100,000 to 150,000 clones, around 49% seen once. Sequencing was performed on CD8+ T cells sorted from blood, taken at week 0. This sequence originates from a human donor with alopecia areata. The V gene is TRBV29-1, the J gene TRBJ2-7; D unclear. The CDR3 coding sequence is TGCAGCGTACTTGACGGCAGGAGCTCCTACGAGCAGTACTTC. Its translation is CSVLDGRSSYEQYF.